These 15 T cell receptor beta chains were all obtained from the same sample, sequenced in a study of OX40 agonist ivuxolimab in advanced cancers. Receptor amplification or capture employed the immunoSEQ multiplex PCR assay. Not all clones reach the TCRdb copy of this immuneACCESS table, which keeps in-frame sequences only. Checked studies attribute under half of the gap to unresolved V genes and leave the rest unexplained. This sample has around 66,000 clones in its table, and more than 65% of those were observed once. Less than 4.5% of the sample is held by the ten biggest clonotypes. The sample here was CD4+ or CD8+ T cells sorted from blood, taken in a trial of the OX40 agonist ivuxolimab. These receptors were taken from an adult with an advanced solid tumor such as melanoma, head and neck, liver or kidney cancer.

This clone was seen a single time. The rearrangement uses TRBV7-9 and TRBJ2-1, with unresolved D. CDR3 length: 11 amino acids. V shed 1 base and J shed 8 bases, with 3 bases lying between them. From germline, CDR1 is SEHNR and CDR2 FQNEAQ (reference sequence). This CDR3 reads CASSLGDEQFF. DNA for the CDR3: TGTGCCAGCAGCTTAGGTGATGAGCAGTTCTTC.

The rearrangement links TRBV7-8 to TRBJ2-2; TRBD1 matches at 7 bases. The CDR3 has 16 amino acids. The ends lost 2 bases at V and 6 bases at J; junction bases unmatched: 9. The germline V gene has CDR1 SGHVS and CDR2 FQNEAQ. CDR3 bases: TGTGCCAGCAGCTTATCACCGACAGGGCTAGCCGGGGAGCTGTTTTTT. It encodes CASSLSPTGLAGELFF.

This sequence joins TRBV18 and TRBJ1-1; no firm D call. This CDR3 spans 15 amino acids. Germline V gene sequence: CDR1 KGHSH, CDR2 LQKENI. V lost 3 bases and J 4 bases, leaving 15 bases between the germline ends. The CDR3 spells CASSPNPVRGTEAFF. For the CDR3, the DNA is TGTGCCAGCTCACCTAACCCCGTCCGGGGCACTGAAGCTTTCTTT. The full variable domain, rest sourced from reference TRBV18 and TRBJ1-1, is NAGVMQNPRHLVRRRGQEARLRCSPMKGHSHVYWYRQLPEEGLKFMVYLQKENIIDESGMPKERFSAEFPKEGPSILRIQQVVRGDSAAYFCASSPNPVRGTEAFFGQGTRLTVV.

The chain carries TRBV19 and TRBJ1-2; D not resolved. V was cut by 0 bases and J by 8 bases, with 13 bases left in between. The CDR3 is 14 residues long. Germline V lookup: CDR1 LNHDA, CDR2 SQIVND (reference sequence). CDR3 loop: CASSIDGLLGGYTF. In nucleotides, the CDR3 is TGTGCCAGTAGTATAGATGGACTGTTAGGCGGCTACACCTTC. Complete variable domain (other parts from reference TRBV19 and TRBJ1-2): DGGITQSPKYLFRKEGQNVTLSCEQNLNHDAMYWYRQDPGQGLRLIYYSQIVNDFQKGDIAEGYSVSREKKESFPLTVTSAQKNPTAFYLCASSIDGLLGGYTFGSGTRLTVV.

Here the CDR3 DNA reads TGTGCCAGCAGCTTTGGACTAGCGGGGGGCAGCACAGATACGCAGTATTTT. It yields the protein CASSFGLAGGSTDTQYF. This chain joins TRBV9 and TRBJ2-3; 14 nucleotides agree with TRBD2. Germline-derived CDR1 and CDR2 are SGDLS and YYNGEE. This CDR3 is 17 amino acids long. V shed 4 bases and J 0 bases; nucleotides not matched to a gene: 4.

The chain has TRBV10-2 and TRBJ1-6; D is possibly TRBD1 (5 bases). Trimming left V 7 bases short and J 10 bases short, with 14 bases between. There are 13 residues in the CDR3. Germline V CDR1 and CDR2: WSHSY, SAAADI. The CDR3 sequence is CASKAGRGSPLHF. CDR3 nucleotides: TGCGCCAGCAAAGCGGGACGCGGATCACCCCTCCACTTT.

The chain is built from TRBV18 and TRBJ2-2; D remains ambiguous. Germline CDR1 is KGHSH and CDR2 is LQKENI. With 4 bases removed from V and 2 bases from J, the gap between germline ends came to 2 bases. This CDR3 spans 12 amino acids. The CDR3 spells CASSLNTGELFF. CDR3 coding DNA: TGTGCCAGCTCACTCAACACCGGGGAGCTGTTTTTT.

CDR3 nucleotide sequence: TGTGCCAGTGAGCCGGGGGTGAACACTGAAGCTTTCTTT. Translation: CASEPGVNTEAFF. V gene TRBV19 combines with J gene TRBJ1-1; D is perhaps TRBD1 (5 bases). The V end lost 8 bases, the J end lost 0 bases, and 10 bases lay between the germline ends. Germline loops: CDR1 LNHDA, CDR2 SQIVND (reference sequence). The CDR3 loop spans 13 amino acids.

The V call is TRBV15, the J call TRBJ1-5; D uncertain. The CDR3 is made up of 16 amino acids. Germline V CDR1 and CDR2: LNHNV, YYDKDF (reference sequence). The ends were cut back, 5 bases at V and 1 base at J, with 15 bases in the middle. The CDR3 loop reads CATSPGGRGSNQPQHF. CDR3 in DNA: TGTGCCACCAGCCCAGGAGGGCGCGGAAGCAATCAGCCCCAGCATTTT.

This sequence joins TRBV9 and TRBJ1-5; weak D call: TRBD1 (5 bases). Trimming shortened V by 3 bases and J by 3 bases, and 19 bases separated the two germline ends. Germline V gene lookup returns CDR1 SGDLS and CDR2 YYNGEE. The CDR3 is made up of 17 amino acids. The CDR3, as DNA: TGTGCCAGCAGCGAAGAGTCCGGCGCGGGGACCAATCAGCCCCAGCATTTT. This codes for CASSEESGAGTNQPQHF.

The V call is TRBV11-2, the J call TRBJ1-2; D is uncertain. The V gene lost 5 bases and the J gene lost 1 base, with 5 bases spanning the gap. The germline V gene has CDR1 SGHAT and CDR2 FQNNGV. This CDR3 contains 12 residues. The CDR3, as DNA: TGTGCCAGCAGCCCCGATAACTATGGCTACACCTTC. Protein: CASSPDNYGYTF.

This clone was seen more than once but under ten times. The rearrangement links TRBV5-1 to TRBJ1-6; D unresolved. The CDR3 consists of 14 residues. Germline V gene lookup returns CDR1 SGHRS and CDR2 YFSETQ. Trimming took 3 bases from V and 8 from J, leaving 12 bases between them. DNA for the CDR3: TGCGCCAGCAGCTATCTGGGAATGGATTCACCCCTCCACTTT. Its translation is CASSYLGMDSPLHF.

This clone was observed once. This chain uses TRBV25-1 with TRBJ2-7; 11 positions match TRBD2. The length of the CDR3 is 15 residues. Germline CDR1 is MGHDK and CDR2 is SYGVNS. V lost 1 base and J lost 5; bases outside the gene matches: 4. The CDR3 loop is CASSEFTSGGHEQYF. CDR3 in DNA: TGTGCCAGCAGTGAATTTACTAGCGGGGGCCACGAGCAGTACTTC.

The V call is TRBV6-1, the J call TRBJ1-4; D is uncertain. With 3 bases removed from V and 5 bases from J, the gap between germline ends came to 13 bases. Germline V gene data show CDR1 as MNHNS and CDR2 as SASEGT. This CDR3 has 15 residues. The CDR3 DNA reads TGTGCCAGCAGTGAGGGCGGCGCCCAAAATGAAAAACTGTTTTTT. Translation: CASSEGGAQNEKLFF.

V is TRBV6-1 and J is TRBJ1-5; 9 bases align to TRBD1. After removal of 5 bases from V and 5 bases from J, the junction contained 4 bases not matched to a gene. CDR3 length: 14 residues. CDR1 and CDR2 from the germline V gene are MNHNS and SASEGT. CDR3 in DNA: TGTGCCAGCAGTCGCCGGGACAGGGATCAGCCCCAGCATTTT. Translated, it gives CASSRRDRDQPQHF.